Each of the 15 T cell receptor beta chains below was sequenced from the same sample in a study of beta chain features in type 1 diabetes. Findings of the study overall: Moderate but significant shortening of TCRB CDR3s was recorded in all four CD4+ subsets from Type 1 diabetes patients.

The antigens these receptors bind are not known. Every bit of the isolated RNA underwent reverse transcription, so sequencing read expressed TCRB transcripts. Assay used: immunoSEQ multiplex PCR; TCRdb lists only in-frame clones, some missing. The table has 640,000 or so clones, over 12% seen once. Sequenced input: naive CD4+ T cells from blood. All receptors derive from a man in his late teens or twenties with type 1 diabetes.

This clone was seen more than once but under ten times. V usage is TRBV30 and J usage is TRBJ2-2; D possibly corresponds to TRBD1 (5 bases). The germline gives CDR1 GTSNPN, CDR2 SVGIG (reference sequence). The CDR3 runs 14 residues. V lost 3 bases and J lost 2, with 10 bases in between. CDR3 residues: CAWSGHLNTGELFF. In DNA form, the CDR3 reads TGTGCCTGGAGCGGACACCTTAACACCGGGGAGCTGTTTTTT.

This clone was seen once. The chain joins TRBV7-2 to TRBJ1-2; 8 bases agree with TRBD1. Germline CDR1 SGHTA, CDR2 FQGNSA. This CDR3 has 15 amino acids. With 5 bases clipped from V and 8 bases from J, the junction kept 13 bases outside the gene matches. CDR3 nucleotides: TGTGCCAGCAGCCAACTCGGACAGGGAGTGGACGGCTACACCTTC. It codes for CASSQLGQGVDGYTF.

This chain links TRBV4-1 with TRBJ1-1; D unclear. The V gene lost 3 bases and the J gene lost 3 bases, with 11 bases spanning the gap. From germline, CDR1 is MGHRA and CDR2 YSYEKL. This CDR3 is built from 14 residues. As DNA, the CDR3 is TGCGCCAGCAGCCACTTACAATCGGACACTGAAGCTTTCTTT. This codes for CASSHLQSDTEAFF.

The chain uses TRBV6-1 and TRBJ2-2; the D is unclear. The V gene's germline CDR1 is MNHNS and CDR2 SASEGT. Trimming took 2 bases from V and 0 from J, leaving 7 bases between them. The CDR3 consists of 15 residues. The CDR3: CASSEKTSNTGELFF. CDR3 DNA: TGTGCCAGCAGTGAAAAGACCTCGAACACCGGGGAGCTGTTTTTT.

This clone turned up a few times. V gene TRBV15 combines with J gene TRBJ1-5; the D is unclear. V gave up 0 bases and J gave up 1 base, with 10 bases separating them. This CDR3 has 16 amino acids. Germline lookup yields CDR1 LNHNV and CDR2 YYDKDF (reference sequence). CDR3 sequence: CATSREALTSNQPQHF. The CDR3 region has the DNA TGTGCCACCAGCAGAGAGGCTTTAACCAGCAATCAGCCCCAGCATTTT.

Only a few counts were recorded for this clone. This sequence joins TRBV5-1 and TRBJ1-1; a possible D gene is TRBD1 (6 bases). The CDR3 has 14 residues. Trimming took off 2 bases at V and 1 base at J, with 9 bases between the two ends. Germline CDR1 is SGHRS and CDR2 is YFSETQ. The chain's CDR3 is CASSFLQGNTEAFF. As DNA, the CDR3 is TGCGCCAGCAGCTTCCTACAGGGGAACACTGAAGCTTTCTTT.

The chain couples TRBV5-1 to TRBJ2-7, with 7 bases lining up with TRBD1. Germline assignment: CDR1 SGHRS and CDR2 YFSETQ. The CDR3 extends over 15 amino acids. J lost 5 bases, V lost 6 bases, and 14 bases had no gene match. Here the CDR3 DNA reads TGCGCCAGCACCCCTACCGGGACAGACCCCCACGAGCAGTACTTC. Translating it yields CASTPTGTDPHEQYF.

This clone came up a few times. The chain recombines TRBV30 with TRBJ2-1, with D perhaps TRBD2 (6 bases). This CDR3 has 15 amino acids. Germline CDR1 is GTSNPN and CDR2 is SVGIG (reference sequence). V was trimmed by 1 base and J by 3 bases, leaving 13 bases between them. The CDR3 loop is CAWSERRAFYNEQFF. The DNA of the CDR3 is TGTGCCTGGAGTGAGAGGAGGGCCTTCTACAATGAGCAGTTCTTC.

This clone was detected a few times. This chain links TRBV2 with TRBJ2-3; TRBD2 aligns across 13 bases. V lost 8 bases to trimming and J lost 4 bases; unmatched junction nucleotides: 6. Germline values: CDR1 SNHLY, CDR2 FYNNEI. There are 15 residues in the CDR3. CDR3 residues: CASLLAGGHADTQYF. The CDR3 nucleotides read TGTGCCAGCCTACTAGCGGGGGGGCACGCAGATACGCAGTATTTT. Complete variable domain (other parts from reference TRBV2 and TRBJ2-3): EPEVTQTPSHQVTQMGQEVILRCVPISNHLYFYWYRQILGQKVEFLVSFYNNEISEKSEIFDDQFSVERPDGSNFTLKIRSTKLEDSAMYFCASLLAGGHADTQYFGPGTRLTVL.

This clone occurred a few times. This CDR3 reads CASTFSALRTEAFF. Written as DNA, the CDR3 is TGTGCCAGCACTTTTTCGGCCCTACGCACTGAAGCTTTCTTT. The genes are TRBV2 and TRBJ1-1; D uncertain. CDR3 length: 14 residues. Germline CDR1 and CDR2: SNHLY and FYNNEI. The germline V and J ends were trimmed by 7 bases and 4 bases, with 16 bases remaining between them.

This clone was picked up a small number of times. The chain carries TRBV7-9 and TRBJ2-5; D gene ambiguous. The CDR3 is made up of 13 amino acids. Germline lookup yields CDR1 SEHNR and CDR2 FQNEAQ (reference sequence). The V end was cut by 4 bases, the J end by 5 bases, with 11 bases between. The CDR3 DNA is TGTGCCAGCAGCTCTAGGGCTGTGGAGACCCAGTACTTC. Its protein product is CASSSRAVETQYF.

This clone was seen a few times. DNA of the CDR3: TGTGCCAGCACCCCATTCAGGGGTGGCGATGAAAAACTGTTTTTT. It yields the protein CASTPFRGGDEKLFF. The J gene is TRBJ1-4, the V gene TRBV6-6, with D possibly matching TRBD1 (6 bases). V was clipped by 7 bases and J by 6 bases, with 18 bases between them. Germline V gene data show CDR1 as MNHNY and CDR2 as SVGAGI (reference sequence). This CDR3 has 15 residues.

The chain uses TRBV2 and TRBJ2-3, with 7 bases aligning to TRBD1. Germline loops: CDR1 SNHLY, CDR2 FYNNEI. After removal of 5 bases from V and 6 bases from J, the junction contained 11 bases not matched to a gene. The CDR3 contains 15 residues. CDR3 sequence reads: CASSQSGTVVDTQYF. In nucleotides, the CDR3 is TGTGCCAGCAGTCAGTCCGGGACAGTGGTGGATACGCAGTATTTT.

The chain couples TRBV25-1 to TRBJ2-2; either TRBD1 or TRBD2 may supply D (6 bases each). In germline, CDR1 is MGHDK, CDR2 SYGVNS. Trimming removed 0 bases at V and 5 bases at J, with 13 bases between. The CDR3 consists of 16 residues. The CDR3 region is CASSEYTRGATGELFF. CDR3 DNA: TGTGCCAGCAGTGAATATACAAGGGGGGCAACCGGGGAGCTGTTTTTT.

This clone was seen a few times. This rearrangement joins TRBV6-1 to TRBJ2-3; TRBD2 agrees at 12 bases. There are 18 residues in the CDR3. J was trimmed by 2 bases and V by 4 bases; bases with no gene match: 10. Germline values: CDR1 MNHNS, CDR2 SASEGT. CDR3 in DNA: TGTGCCAGCAGTGCCACCTGGACTAGCGGGACCTTCACAGATACGCAGTATTTT. Its translation is CASSATWTSGTFTDTQYF.